This T cell receptor beta chain is drawn from a study of T cell repertoires in cytomegalovirus infection. The wider study: An indication of both CMV infection and matching HLA type came from public TCR beta signatures. Findings and limits, study-wide: Clonotypes of TCR beta that were HLA-C-restricted and CMV-specific dominated the ex vivo response. Summed public TCR beta family frequency identified CMV carriers bearing the relevant HLA.

Comment on this clonotype: Its target is unknown.

TCRdb re-analysed the reads in MiXCR, keeping a single row per CDR3 protein. The sample shows about 450,000 distinct CDR3 sequences, 25% to 40% of them seen only once. The CDR3 has 14 amino acids. Between the trimmed V and J ends, which lost 4 bases and 0 bases, there was a span of 9 bases. Germline V gene data show CDR1 as MNHNY and CDR2 as SVGAGI (reference sequence). The sequenced sample was PBMCs. The receptor was isolated from a human donor in good health (CMV status not recorded). Some clones in this sample may be carry-over from other donors' samples. The chain recombines TRBV6-6 with TRBJ1-1; D remains ambiguous. CDR3 loop: CASSFLSLNTEAFF. CDR3 nucleotides: TGTGCCAGCAGTTTCTTGAGTTTGAACACTGAAGCTTTCTTT.